This paragraph covers one T cell receptor (beta chain) sequence. Its antigen is not known. A sample-barcoded 5' primer and a J-beta primer mix were used in a second PCR of roughly 6 to 11 cycles. TCRdb re-analysed the 5' RACE reads in MiXCR, keeping a single row per CDR3 protein. The data show 1.2 million to 1.5 million distinct CDR3 sequences, around 59% seen once. The data originate from a study of blood T cells in healthy people across ages. General study findings and limits: Comparison with aged donors showed that long-lived donors had more naive CD4+ cells and higher diversity.

The CDR3 loop spans 17 amino acids. Per germline, CDR1 SGHDT and CDR2 YYEEEE. With 2 bases clipped from V and 2 bases from J, the junction kept 9 bases outside the gene matches. The TCR comes from a man younger than 30 in good health. Material: blood. The gene calls are TRBV5-6 and TRBJ2-5; TRBD1 matches 10 bases. This CDR3 reads CASSLLTGGAEQETQYF. CDR3 sequence (DNA): TGTGCCAGCAGCTTACTGACAGGGGGCGCTGAACAAGAGACCCAGTACTTC. Full variable domain (rest looked up from reference TRBV5-6 and TRBJ2-5): DAGVTQSPTHLIKTRGQQVTLRCSPKSGHDTVSWYQQALGQGPQFIFQYYEEEERQRGNFPDRFSGHQFPNYSSELNVNALLLGDSALYLCASSLLTGGAEQETQYFGPGTRLLVL.